This TCR beta chain was captured in a study of T-cell memory formation after mild COVID-19. Findings of the study overall: A subset of responding clones appeared in pre-infection memory, suggesting cross-reactive memory joined. In second-wave clones peaking day 37, SARS-CoV-2 specificity remained unconfirmed. CD8+ contracting clones occupied EMRA, while CD4+ ones occupied mainly CM and EM.

Each CDR3 protein is one row after TCRdb ran MiXCR on the 5' RACE reads. This table holds approximately 450,000 distinct CDR3 sequences, 15% to 20% found once. The CDR3 runs 12 residues. Germline-derived CDR1 and CDR2 are MNHNS and SASEGT. With V trimmed by 10 bases and J by 7 bases, 5 bases remained unmatched. Details on this clonotype: No antigen is known for it.

Source material: PBMCs or a T cell subset sorted from them (not recorded which). This TCR was recovered from an adult woman who had mild COVID-19 (a few samples of this study predate the infection). Cell type and time point are not known. This chain connects TRBV6-1 to TRBJ1-5; 9 bases are shared with TRBD1. DNA for the CDR3: TGTGCCACTCAGACAGGGGGGCAGCCCCAGCATTTT. Its protein product is CATQTGGQPQHF.